A single sample gave rise to the 8 T cell receptor beta chains below, sequenced in a study of cytomegalovirus exposure and HLA in healthy donors. 13 Jbeta primers and 60 Vbeta primers were used for the PCR. TCRdb's copy holds only in-frame clones and misses some; the assay was immunoSEQ multiplex PCR. The sample lists almost 95,000 clones; less than 70% were seen once. The sequencing sample was made of PBMCs. The receptors stem from a man aged 50-60 years in good health and CMV-seronegative.

The chain couples TRBV27 to TRBJ2-7, with 8 bases that match TRBD1. The CDR3 is 14 residues long. The germline CDR1 and CDR2 sequences are MNHEY and SMNVEV (reference sequence). The V segment lost 2 bases and the J segment 3 bases; nucleotides outside the gene matches: 3. The CDR3 nucleotides are TGTGCCAGCAGTTTACGGACAGGGCGCTACGAGCAGTACGTC. It specifies CASSLRTGRYEQYV.

This chain links TRBV11-3 with TRBJ2-1; D remains ambiguous. In germline, CDR1 is SGHNT, CDR2 YENEEA. Trimming removed 5 bases at V and 9 bases at J, with 14 bases between. The CDR3 consists of 13 residues. The DNA for the CDR3 is TGTGCCAGCAGCGTCACGGAGAGATCTGAGCAGTTCTTC. Translation gives CASSVTERSEQFF.

This clone was found a few times. The J gene is TRBJ1-1, the V gene TRBV10-3; D is perhaps TRBD1 (5 bases). CDR3 length equals 14 residues. Germline CDR1 and CDR2: ENHRY and SYGVKD. Trimming pared 6 bases from V and 0 bases from J, leaving 11 bases between. The CDR3 reads CAISFRGMNTEAFF. The CDR3 coding sequence is TGTGCCATCAGCTTTAGGGGTATGAACACTGAAGCTTTCTTT.

The chain combines TRBV5-6 with TRBJ1-5; no firm D call. This CDR3 spans 17 amino acids. V shed 5 bases and J shed 3 bases, with 21 bases lying between them. Germline V gives CDR1 SGHDT, CDR2 YYEEEE. The CDR3, as DNA: TGTGCCAGCAGTAAGCTGGATGCCGATAGACTCAATCAGCCCCAGCATTTT. The encoded protein is CASSKLDADRLNQPQHF.

This chain joins TRBV14 and TRBJ1-2; the match to TRBD1 covers 7 bases. V dropped 5 bases and J dropped 4; count of bases not matched to a gene: 10. The CDR3 covers 15 residues. Germline values: CDR1 SGHDN, CDR2 FVKESK. The CDR3 region has the DNA TGTGCCAGCAGCAGTATGACAGGGTATGCCTATGGCTACACCTTC. Translated, it gives CASSSMTGYAYGYTF.

The chain employs TRBV6-6 and TRBJ1-5; 7 nucleotides align to TRBD1. Trimming took 8 bases from V and 5 from J; bases not matched to a gene: 3. This CDR3 contains 12 residues. The germline V gene has CDR1 MNHNY and CDR2 SVGAGI (reference sequence). This CDR3 is CASAQGDQPQHF. CDR3 nucleotide sequence: TGTGCCAGCGCGCAGGGGGATCAGCCCCAGCATTTT.

This clone occurred a few times. The CDR3 sequence is CATSLDRLYEQYV. The DNA for the CDR3 is TGTGCCACCAGCCTTGACAGACTCTACGAGCAGTACGTC. The chain employs TRBV15 and TRBJ2-7; possible D gene TRBD1, 5 bases. CDR3 length equals 13 residues. V lost 5 bases and J 3 bases, leaving 11 bases between the germline ends. CDR1 and CDR2 (germline): LNHNV, YYDKDF (reference sequence).

The V gene is TRBV2, the J gene TRBJ1-2, with 8 bases aligning to TRBD1. This CDR3 has 12 residues. The V gene end was trimmed by 9 bases and the J gene end by 7 bases; junction bases not matched to a gene: 7. Germline V lookup: CDR1 SNHLY, CDR2 FYNNEI. The CDR3 sequence is CARQQGEGGYTF. CDR3 DNA sequence: TGTGCCAGGCAACAGGGGGAGGGTGGCTACACCTTC.